This passage covers 8 T cell receptor beta chains from one sample sequenced in a study of blood T cells in healthy people across ages. The authors ran a second PCR of about 7 to 12 cycles using a sample-barcoded 5' primer and a J-beta primer mix. TCRdb processed the 5' RACE reads anew with MiXCR; each CDR3 protein has one entry. The data show 550,000 to 750,000 distinct CDR3 sequences, around 21% seen once. The sample was blood. Source of these receptors: a man aged 70 or older in good health.

The sample holds a few counts of this clonotype. This rearrangement joins TRBV27 to TRBJ2-1; 7 bases fit TRBD2. V trimming: 2 bases; J trimming: 2 bases; junction bases outside the gene matches: 3. This CDR3 is built from 15 residues. The germline CDR1 and CDR2 sequences are MNHEY and SMNVEV (reference sequence). CDR3 nucleotide sequence: TGTGCCAGCAGTTTAAGGGGACTAACCTACAATGAGCAGTTCTTC. Protein: CASSLRGLTYNEQFF.

This clonotype appeared a few times. The CDR3 nucleotides read TGTGCCAGCAGCCAAGACAGGGGGCGCGATCGGGGCCCCTATTACGAGCAGTACTTC. Amino acids: CASSQDRGRDRGPYYEQYF. This rearrangement joins TRBV14 to TRBJ2-5; 8 bases match TRBD1. Near its end, the DNA agrees better with TRBJ2-7, so the J call may be wrong. This CDR3 is 19 amino acids long. CDR1 and CDR2 from the germline V gene are SGHDN and FVKESK.

This clonotype was picked up a small number of times. This chain joins TRBV20-1 and TRBJ1-3; TRBD1 matches at 7 bases. J gave up 2 bases and V 0 bases, and 10 bases lay outside the gene matches. The CDR3 runs 17 residues. Germline V gene data show CDR1 as DFQATT and CDR2 as SNEGSKA (reference sequence). CDR3 bases: TGCAGTGCTAGAGATCAGGGGGACGGAAGACCTGGAAACACCATATATTTT. Its protein is CSARDQGDGRPGNTIYF.

The chain couples TRBV9 to TRBJ2-4; 10 bases align to TRBD1. Germline loops: CDR1 SGDLS, CDR2 YYNGEE. Losses at the gene ends were 0 bases for V and 3 bases for J; bases not matched to a gene: 9. The CDR3 runs to 18 residues. The CDR3 reads CASSVGLGTGDNKNIQYF. The CDR3 DNA is TGTGCCAGCAGCGTAGGGCTTGGGACAGGGGATAACAAAAACATTCAGTACTTC.

The chain links TRBV20-1 to TRBJ2-5; 11 bases agree with TRBD2. The J call may be wrong; the DNA end is better matched by TRBJ2-1. The CDR3 loop spans 13 amino acids. CDR1 and CDR2 (germline): DFQATT, SNEGSKA (reference sequence). The CDR3, as DNA: TGCAGTGCTGTTAGCGGGAGGGCCGATGAGCAGTTCTTC. Its protein product is CSAVSGRADEQFF.

A note on this clonotype: Compared with germline, one end of the junction differs, possibly owing to a read error. The gene calls are TRBV5-1 and TRBJ2-2; 10 bases are shared with TRBD2. The CDR3 runs to 16 residues. The germline V gene encodes CDR1 SGHRS and CDR2 YFSETQ. CDR3: CAGSWTSGTNTGELFF. CDR3 nucleotides: TGCGCCGGCAGCTGGACTAGCGGAACGAACACCGGGGAGCTGTTTTTT.

This clonotype was counted at least ten times. The V gene is TRBV20-1, the J gene TRBJ2-7, with 7 bases fitting TRBD1. This CDR3 spans 13 amino acids. Germline V gives CDR1 DFQATT, CDR2 SNEGSKA (reference sequence). V lost 4 bases and J lost 4; bases outside the gene matches: 7. The CDR3 bases are TGCAGTGCTACGGGACAGCGACCTTACGAGCAGTACTTC. It translates to CSATGQRPYEQYF.

The chain has TRBV9 and TRBJ2-1, with D maybe TRBD2 (6 bases). The CDR3 has 15 residues. From germline, CDR1 is SGDLS and CDR2 YYNGEE. V shed 0 bases and J shed 7 bases, with 14 bases lying between them. CDR3: CASSVDPGAGNEQFF. CDR3 nucleotides: TGTGCCAGCAGCGTAGATCCGGGAGCGGGTAATGAGCAGTTCTTC.